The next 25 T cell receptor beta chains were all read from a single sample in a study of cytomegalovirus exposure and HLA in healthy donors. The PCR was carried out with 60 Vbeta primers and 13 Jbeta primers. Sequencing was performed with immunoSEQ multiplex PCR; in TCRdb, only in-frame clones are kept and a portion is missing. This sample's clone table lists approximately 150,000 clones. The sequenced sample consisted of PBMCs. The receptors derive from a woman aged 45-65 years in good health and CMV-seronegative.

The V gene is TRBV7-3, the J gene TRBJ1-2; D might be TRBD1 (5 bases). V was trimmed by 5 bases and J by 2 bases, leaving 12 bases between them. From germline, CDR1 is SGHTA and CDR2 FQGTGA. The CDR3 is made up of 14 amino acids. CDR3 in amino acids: CASSAGPTNYGYTF. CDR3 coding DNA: TGTGCCAGCAGCGCGGGACCGACCAACTATGGCTACACCTTC.

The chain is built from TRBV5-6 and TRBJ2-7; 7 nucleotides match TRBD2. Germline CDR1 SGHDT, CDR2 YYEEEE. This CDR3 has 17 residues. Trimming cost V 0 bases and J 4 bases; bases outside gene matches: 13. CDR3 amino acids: CASSLAGGGSAVYEQYF. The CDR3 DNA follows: TGTGCCAGCAGCTTGGCGGGGGGTGGCAGTGCCGTTTACGAGCAGTACTTC.

Written as DNA, the CDR3 is TGTGCCAGTAGTATAGATGCCACAGGGGACCCTAACTATGGCTACACCTTC. Protein product: CASSIDATGDPNYGYTF. The rearrangement links TRBV19 to TRBJ1-2, with 7 positions matching TRBD1. CDR1 and CDR2 from the germline V gene are LNHDA and SQIVND (reference sequence). J gave up 0 bases and V 0 bases, and 7 bases lay outside the gene matches. The CDR3 is 17 amino acids.

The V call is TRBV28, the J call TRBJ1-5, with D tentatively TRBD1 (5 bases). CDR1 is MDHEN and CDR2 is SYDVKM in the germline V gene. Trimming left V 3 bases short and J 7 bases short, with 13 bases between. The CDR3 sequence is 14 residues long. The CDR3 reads CASSFGGKSQPQHF. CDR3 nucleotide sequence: TGTGCCAGCAGTTTTGGGGGGAAGAGCCAGCCCCAGCATTTT.

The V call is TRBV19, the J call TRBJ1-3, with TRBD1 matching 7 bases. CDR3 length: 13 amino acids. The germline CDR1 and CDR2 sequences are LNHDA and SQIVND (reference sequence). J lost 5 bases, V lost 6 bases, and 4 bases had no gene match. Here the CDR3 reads CASSRDRRNTIYF. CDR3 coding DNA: TGTGCCAGTAGCCGGGACAGAAGAAACACCATATATTTT.

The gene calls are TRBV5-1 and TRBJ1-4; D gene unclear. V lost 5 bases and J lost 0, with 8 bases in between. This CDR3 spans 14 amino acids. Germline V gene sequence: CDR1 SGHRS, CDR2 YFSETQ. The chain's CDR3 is CASSFGATNEKLFF. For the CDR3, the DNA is TGCGCCAGCAGTTTCGGGGCAACTAATGAAAAACTGTTTTTT.

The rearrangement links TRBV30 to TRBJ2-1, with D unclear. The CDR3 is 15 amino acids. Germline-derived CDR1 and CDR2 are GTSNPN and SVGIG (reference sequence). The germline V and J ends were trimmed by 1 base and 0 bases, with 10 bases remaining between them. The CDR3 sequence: CAWSGSTSSYNEQFF. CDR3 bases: TGTGCCTGGAGTGGGTCTACGAGCTCCTACAATGAGCAGTTCTTC. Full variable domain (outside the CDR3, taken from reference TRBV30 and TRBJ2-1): SQTIHQWPATLVQPVGSPLSLECTVEGTSNPNLYWYRQAAGRGLQLLFYSVGIGQISSEVPQNLSASRPQDRQFILSSKKLLLSDSGFYLCAWSGSTSSYNEQFFGPGTRLTVL.

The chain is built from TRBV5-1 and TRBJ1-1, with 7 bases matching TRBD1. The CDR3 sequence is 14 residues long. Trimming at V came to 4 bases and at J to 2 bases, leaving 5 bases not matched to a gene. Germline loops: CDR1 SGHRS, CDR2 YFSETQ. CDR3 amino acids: CASSLRDRNTEAFF. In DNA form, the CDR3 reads TGCGCCAGCAGCCTCCGGGACAGAAACACTGAAGCTTTCTTT.

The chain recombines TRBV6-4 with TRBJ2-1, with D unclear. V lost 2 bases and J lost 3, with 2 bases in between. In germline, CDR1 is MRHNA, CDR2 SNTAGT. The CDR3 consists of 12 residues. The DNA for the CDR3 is TGTGCCAGCAGTGACCTCTACAATGAGCAGTTCTTC. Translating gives CASSDLYNEQFF.

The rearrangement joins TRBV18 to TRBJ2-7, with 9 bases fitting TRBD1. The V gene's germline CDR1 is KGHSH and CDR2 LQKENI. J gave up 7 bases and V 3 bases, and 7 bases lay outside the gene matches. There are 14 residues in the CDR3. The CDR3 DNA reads TGTGCCAGCTCACCCTTTACAGGGGGCGAGGAGCAGTACTTC. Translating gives CASSPFTGGEEQYF. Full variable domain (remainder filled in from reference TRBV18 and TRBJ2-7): NAGVMQNPRHLVRRRGQEARLRCSPMKGHSHVYWYRQLPEEGLKFMVYLQKENIIDESGMPKERFSAEFPKEGPSILRIQQVVRGDSAAYFCASSPFTGGEEQYFGPGTRLTVT.

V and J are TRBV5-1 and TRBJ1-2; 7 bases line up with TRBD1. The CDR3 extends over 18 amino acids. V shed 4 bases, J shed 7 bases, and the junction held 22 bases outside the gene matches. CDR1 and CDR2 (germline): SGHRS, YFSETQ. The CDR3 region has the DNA TGCGCCAGCAGCCCAACTAACACAGGGGCCGCTGGCTCTGGTGGCTACACCTTC. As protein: CASSPTNTGAAGSGGYTF.

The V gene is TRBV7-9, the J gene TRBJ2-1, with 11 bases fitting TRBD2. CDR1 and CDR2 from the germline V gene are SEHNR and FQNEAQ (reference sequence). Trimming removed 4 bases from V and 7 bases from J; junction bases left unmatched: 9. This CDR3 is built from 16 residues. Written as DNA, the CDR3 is TGTGCCAGCAGCTCACTGACTAGCGGGGCCCGAAATGAGCAGTTCTTC. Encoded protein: CASSSLTSGARNEQFF.

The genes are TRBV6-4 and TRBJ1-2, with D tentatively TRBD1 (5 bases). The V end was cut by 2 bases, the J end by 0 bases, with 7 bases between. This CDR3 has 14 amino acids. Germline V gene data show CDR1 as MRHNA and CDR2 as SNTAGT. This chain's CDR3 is CASSDGRANYGYTF. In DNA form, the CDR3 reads TGTGCCAGCAGTGACGGCAGGGCTAACTATGGCTACACCTTC.

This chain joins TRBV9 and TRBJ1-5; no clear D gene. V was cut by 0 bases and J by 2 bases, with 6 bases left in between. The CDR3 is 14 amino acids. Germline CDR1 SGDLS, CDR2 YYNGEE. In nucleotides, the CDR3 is TGTGCCAGCAGCGTAGGCGGCGGCAATCAGCCCCAGCATTTT. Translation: CASSVGGGNQPQHF.

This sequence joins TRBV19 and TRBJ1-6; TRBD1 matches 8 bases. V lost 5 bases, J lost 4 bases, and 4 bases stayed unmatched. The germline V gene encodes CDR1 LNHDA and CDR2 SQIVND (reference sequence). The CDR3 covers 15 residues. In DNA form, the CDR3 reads TGTGCCAGTAGTGGTGACAGGGGATATAATTCACCCCTCCACTTT. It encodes CASSGDRGYNSPLHF.

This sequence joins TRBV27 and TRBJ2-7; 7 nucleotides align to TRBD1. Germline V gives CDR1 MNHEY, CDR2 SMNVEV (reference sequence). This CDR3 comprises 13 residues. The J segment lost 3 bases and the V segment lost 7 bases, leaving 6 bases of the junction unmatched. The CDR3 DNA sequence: TGTGCCAGCACCGACAGGGAACTCTACGAGCAGTACTTC. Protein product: CASTDRELYEQYF.

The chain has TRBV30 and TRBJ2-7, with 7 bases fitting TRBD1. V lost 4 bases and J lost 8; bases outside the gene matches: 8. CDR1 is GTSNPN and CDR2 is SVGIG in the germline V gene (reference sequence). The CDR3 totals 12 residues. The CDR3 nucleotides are TGTGCCTGGACAGGGGGACCTAGAAAGCAGTACTTC. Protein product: CAWTGGPRKQYF.

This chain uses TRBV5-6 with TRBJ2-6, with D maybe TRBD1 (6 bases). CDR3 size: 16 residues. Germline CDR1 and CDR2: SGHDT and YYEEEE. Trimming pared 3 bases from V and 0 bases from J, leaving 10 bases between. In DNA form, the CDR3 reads TGTGCCAGCAGCTCCGCAGGGGACTCTGGGGCCAACGTCCTGACTTTC. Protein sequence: CASSSAGDSGANVLTF.

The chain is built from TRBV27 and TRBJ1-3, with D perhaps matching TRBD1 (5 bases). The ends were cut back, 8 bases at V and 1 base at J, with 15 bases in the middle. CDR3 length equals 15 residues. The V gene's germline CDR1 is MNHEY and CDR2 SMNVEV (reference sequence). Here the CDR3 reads CASGRDSGSGNTIYF. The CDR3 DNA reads TGTGCCAGCGGACGCGACAGCGGGTCTGGAAACACCATATATTTT.

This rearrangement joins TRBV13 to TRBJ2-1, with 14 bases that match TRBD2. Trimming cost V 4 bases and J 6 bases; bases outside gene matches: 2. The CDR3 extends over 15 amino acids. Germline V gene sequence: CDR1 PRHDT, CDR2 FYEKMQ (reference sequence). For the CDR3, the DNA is TGTGCCAGCAGCTCGACTAGCGGGAGGGCCAATGAGCAGTTCTTC. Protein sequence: CASSSTSGRANEQFF.

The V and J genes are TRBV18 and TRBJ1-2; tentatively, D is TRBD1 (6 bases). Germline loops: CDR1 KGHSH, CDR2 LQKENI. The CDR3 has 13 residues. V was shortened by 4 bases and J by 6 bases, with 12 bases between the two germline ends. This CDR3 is CASSQAAGDGYTF. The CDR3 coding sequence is TGTGCCAGCTCACAAGCAGCAGGGGATGGCTACACCTTC. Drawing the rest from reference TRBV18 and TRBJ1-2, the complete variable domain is NAGVMQNPRHLVRRRGQEARLRCSPMKGHSHVYWYRQLPEEGLKFMVYLQKENIIDESGMPKERFSAEFPKEGPSILRIQQVVRGDSAAYFCASSQAAGDGYTFGSGTRLTVV.

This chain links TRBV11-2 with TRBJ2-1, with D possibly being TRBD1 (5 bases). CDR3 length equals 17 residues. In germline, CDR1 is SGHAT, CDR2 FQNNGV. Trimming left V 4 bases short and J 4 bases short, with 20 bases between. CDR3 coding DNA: TGTGCCAGCAGCTCTATTGGGGCCACCGGAAGATACAATGAGCAGTTCTTC. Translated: CASSSIGATGRYNEQFF.

The CDR3 DNA sequence: TGTGCCTGGAGGACCCCGGGACAGTTGTACGAGCAGTACTTC. The encoded protein is CAWRTPGQLYEQYF. This chain joins TRBV30 and TRBJ2-7; 7 bases are a match to TRBD1. V gave up 3 bases and J gave up 4 bases; unmatched junction bases: 9. Germline values: CDR1 GTSNPN, CDR2 SVGIG (reference sequence). The CDR3 is 14 amino acids.

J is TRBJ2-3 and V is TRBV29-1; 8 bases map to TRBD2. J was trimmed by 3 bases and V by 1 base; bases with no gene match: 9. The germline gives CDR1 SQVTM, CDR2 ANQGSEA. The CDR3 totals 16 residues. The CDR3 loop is CSVEGGSRGGTDTQYF. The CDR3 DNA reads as TGCAGCGTTGAAGGCGGATCCCGGGGGGGGACAGATACGCAGTATTTT.

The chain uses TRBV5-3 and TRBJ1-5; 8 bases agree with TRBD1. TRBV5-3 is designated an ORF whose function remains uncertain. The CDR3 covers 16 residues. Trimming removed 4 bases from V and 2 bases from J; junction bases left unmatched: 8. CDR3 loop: CARSGIQGVRNQPQHF. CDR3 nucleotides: TGTGCCAGAAGCGGGATACAGGGGGTTCGCAATCAGCCCCAGCATTTT.